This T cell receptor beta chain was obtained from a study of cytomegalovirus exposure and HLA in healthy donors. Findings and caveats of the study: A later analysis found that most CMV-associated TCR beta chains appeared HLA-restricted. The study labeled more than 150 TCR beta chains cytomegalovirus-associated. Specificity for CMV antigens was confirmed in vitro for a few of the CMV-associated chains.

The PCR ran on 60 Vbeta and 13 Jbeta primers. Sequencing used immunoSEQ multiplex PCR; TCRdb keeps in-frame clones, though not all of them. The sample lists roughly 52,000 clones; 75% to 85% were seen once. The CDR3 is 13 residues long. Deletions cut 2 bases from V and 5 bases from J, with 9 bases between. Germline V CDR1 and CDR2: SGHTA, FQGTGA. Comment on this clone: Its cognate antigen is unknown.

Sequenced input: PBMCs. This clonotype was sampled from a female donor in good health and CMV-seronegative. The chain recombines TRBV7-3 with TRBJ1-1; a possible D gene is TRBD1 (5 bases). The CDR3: CASSLGSGTEAFF. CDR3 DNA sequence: TGTGCCAGCAGCTTAGGCTCAGGGACTGAAGCTTTCTTT.